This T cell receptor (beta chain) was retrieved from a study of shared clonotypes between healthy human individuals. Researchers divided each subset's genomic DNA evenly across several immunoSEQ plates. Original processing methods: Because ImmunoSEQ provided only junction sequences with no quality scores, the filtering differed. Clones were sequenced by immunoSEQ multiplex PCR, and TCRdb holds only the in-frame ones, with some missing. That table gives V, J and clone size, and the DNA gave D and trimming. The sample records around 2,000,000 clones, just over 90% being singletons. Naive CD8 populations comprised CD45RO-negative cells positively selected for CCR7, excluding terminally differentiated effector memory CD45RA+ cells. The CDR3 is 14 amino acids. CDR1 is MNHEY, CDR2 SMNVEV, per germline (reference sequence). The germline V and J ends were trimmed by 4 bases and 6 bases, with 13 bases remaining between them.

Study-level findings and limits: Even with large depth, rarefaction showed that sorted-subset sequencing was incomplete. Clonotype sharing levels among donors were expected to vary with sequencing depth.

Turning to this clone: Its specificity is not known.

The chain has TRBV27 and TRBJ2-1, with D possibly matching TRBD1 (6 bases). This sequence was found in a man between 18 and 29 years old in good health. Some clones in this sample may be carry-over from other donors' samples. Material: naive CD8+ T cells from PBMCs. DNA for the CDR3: TGTGCCAGCAGTTCGGACAGAACAGGCAATGAGCAGTTCTTC. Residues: CASSSDRTGNEQFF.